This T cell receptor (beta chain) was recorded in a study of T cells expressing NK-cell markers. Overall study: Repertoires of TCR beta were obtained from T cells sorted as CD3+CD56+NKG2C+, CD3+CD56+NKG2C- and CD3+CD56-NKG2C+. Study findings and constraints: Dominant NKG2C+ clonotypes accounted for roughly 1.0-8% of CD8+ T cells in about 6 donors.

Regarding this clonotype: As yet, its antigen is unknown.

UMI-tagged 5'RACE template switching yielded the TCR beta cDNA. TCRdb re-analyzed the 5' RACE reads; it lists each CDR3 protein once, without DNA. The sample data list some 190,000 distinct CDR3 sequences. This CDR3 spans 14 amino acids. This TCR came from a man aged 18-75 years in good health. Sequencing input: blood T cells: a sorted CD56 or NKG2C T cell subset, CD4+ or CD8+ T cells, or bulk PBMC T cells (not recorded which). The J gene is TRBJ2-7, the V gene TRBV12-3 or TRBV12-4; absent DNA, TCRdb's TRBD2 call cannot be checked. This CDR3 reads CASSWTSGWGEQYF.